This TCR beta chain is drawn from a study of cytomegalovirus exposure and HLA in healthy donors. Study-wide points: When presence/absence was analysed, sequencing depth was taken to be roughly uniform across donors.

With 60 Vbeta and 13 Jbeta primers, the PCR was carried out. Libraries were prepared by immunoSEQ multiplex PCR; TCRdb keeps only in-frame clonotypes and omits some of them. This table has roughly 100,000 clones, 65% to 80% appearing once. The CDR3 length is 16 residues. Looked up from germline, CDR1 is MDHEN and CDR2 is SYDVKM. V shed 6 bases, J shed 2 bases, and the junction held 10 bases outside the gene matches. This clone was picked up a small number of times. Its antigen is undetermined. This receptor was obtained from a male donor in good health and CMV-seronegative. Sequenced material: PBMCs. The chain employs TRBV28 and TRBJ1-5; 7 nucleotides line up with TRBD1. CDR3 nucleotides: TGTGCCAGCAGCCTACCAAGAACAGGGGGCAATCAGCCCCAGCATTTT. This sequence encodes CASSLPRTGGNQPQHF.